This T cell receptor beta chain originates from a study of OX40 agonist ivuxolimab in advanced cancers. Study-level background: Dose-escalation patients suffered from hepatocellular carcinoma, melanoma, renal cell or head and neck cancer.

As to this clone: The antigen is unknown.

This table comes from immunoSEQ multiplex PCR, and its TCRdb copy is limited to in-frame clones, with some not included. Seen here are around 58,000 clones, around 93% observed once, and the top ten hold approximately 19%. CDR1 and CDR2 (germline): SGHRS, YFSETQ. CDR3 length: 18 amino acids. Trimming at V came to 0 bases and at J to 3 bases, leaving 9 bases not matched to a gene. Study results and caveats: Researchers report that CD8+ T cells had, on average, more expanded clones than CD4+.

The rearrangement links TRBV5-1 to TRBJ2-1, with 10 bases aligning to TRBD2. This TCR derives from an adult with an advanced solid tumor such as melanoma, head and neck, liver or kidney cancer. Here the sequenced sample was CD4+ or CD8+ T cells sorted from blood, taken in a trial of the OX40 agonist ivuxolimab. In DNA form, the CDR3 reads TGCGCCAGCAGCTTGGCTACGGTACGGACTAGCGGCTACAATGAGCAGTTCTTC. This encodes CASSLATVRTSGYNEQFF. Full variable domain (remainder filled in from reference TRBV5-1 and TRBJ2-1): KAGVTQTPRYLIKTRGQQVTLSCSPISGHRSVSWYQQTPGQGLQFLFEYFSETQRNKGNFPGRFSGRQFSNSRSEMNVSTLELGDSALYLCASSLATVRTSGYNEQFFGPGTRLTVL.